This TCR beta chain was identified during a study of blood T cell repertoires in COVID-19. The repertoire was sequenced with immunoSEQ multiplex PCR; TCRdb's copy has only in-frame clones and lacks some. The data contain under 300,000 clones, almost 90% of them singletons. Sequenced sample: peripheral blood. This TCR derives from a woman aged 60-75 years with COVID-19, enrolled during active disease.

This chain's CDR3 is CASSQYPDTQYF. Written as DNA, the CDR3 is TGTGCCAGCAGCCAGTACCCAGATACGCAGTATTTT. This chain uses TRBV13 with TRBJ2-3; D call uncertain. Trimming removed 5 bases at V and 4 bases at J, with 7 bases between. Germline V gene lookup returns CDR1 PRHDT and CDR2 FYEKMQ (reference sequence). The CDR3 contains 12 residues.